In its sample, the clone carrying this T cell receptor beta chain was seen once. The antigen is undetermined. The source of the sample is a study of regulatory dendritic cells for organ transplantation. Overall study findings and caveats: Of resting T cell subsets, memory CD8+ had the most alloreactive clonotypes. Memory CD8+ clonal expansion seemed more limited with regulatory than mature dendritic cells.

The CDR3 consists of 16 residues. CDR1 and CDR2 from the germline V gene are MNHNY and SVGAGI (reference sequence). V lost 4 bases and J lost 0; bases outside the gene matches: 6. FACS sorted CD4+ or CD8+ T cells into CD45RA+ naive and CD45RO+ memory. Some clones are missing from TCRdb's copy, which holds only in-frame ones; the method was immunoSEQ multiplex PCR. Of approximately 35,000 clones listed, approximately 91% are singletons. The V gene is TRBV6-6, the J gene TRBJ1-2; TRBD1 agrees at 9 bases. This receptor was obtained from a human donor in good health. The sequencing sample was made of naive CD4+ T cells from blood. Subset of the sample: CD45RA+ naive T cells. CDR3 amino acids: CASSLDRGWANYGYTF. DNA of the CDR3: TGTGCCAGCAGTTTGGACAGGGGATGGGCTAACTATGGCTACACCTTC.